The clone carrying this T cell receptor (beta chain) was seen more than once but under ten times. Its specificity is not known. The CDR3 consists of 15 residues. Germline CDR1 is MNHEY and CDR2 is SVGAGI. V lost 4 bases and J lost 7, with 17 bases in between. The sample is drawn from a study of T-cell memory formation after mild COVID-19. TCRdb passed the 5' RACE reads through MiXCR, listing each CDR3 protein once. The sample consists of under 350,000 distinct CDR3 sequences, under 20% of them appearing once. Points from the study as a whole: Clones shrinking between day 15 and 85 showed a balanced CD4/CD8 split, and those that grew later tilted toward CD4+.

Sample: PBMCs or a T cell subset sorted from them (not recorded which). The chain combines TRBV6-5 with TRBJ1-5, with D maybe TRBD1 (5 bases). This TCR was recovered from a young man who had mild COVID-19 (a few samples of this study predate the infection). Cell type and time point are not known. CDR3 DNA sequence: TGTGCCAGCAGTTTAACCAGTCAGGGCAGACAGCCCCAGCATTTT. This translates into CASSLTSQGRQPQHF.